This TCR beta chain derives from a study of OX40 agonist ivuxolimab in advanced cancers. Some background on the complete study: Ivuxolimab was an agonistic, fully human IgG2 monoclonal antibody directed against OX40 (CD134), a costimulatory receptor. Intravenous ivuxolimab was administered to patients every 2 weeks at six dose levels: 0.01, 0.1, 0.3, 1.5, 3 and 10 mg/kg. Of the approximately 50 dose-escalation patients, hepatocellular carcinoma was present in approximately 20, melanoma in approximately 15, renal cell carcinoma in 9 and head and neck cancer in 9. In the dose-escalation cohort, 82.7% of patients were male, and the mean age was 60 years with a range of roughly 23 to 79. Patients were allowed to have had prior anti-PD-1, anti-PD-L1 or anti-CTLA-4 therapy, and approximately 37% of the dose-escalation patients had been treated with checkpoint inhibitors. Partial responses occurred in three dose-escalation patients, of whom one had hepatocellular carcinoma and two had cutaneous melanoma. Peripheral TCRbeta sequencing was intended to test whether TCR sequence diversity was altered and clonal T-cell expansion was caused by ivuxolimab. The paper describes the monotherapy dose-escalation part (N of about 55 patients) of the phase I trial of ivuxolimab.

A note on this clone: Its antigen remains unidentified. It has no much larger one-base neighbor in the sample; base qualities were not kept.

For sequencing of the TCRbeta CDR3 region, genomic DNA was extracted from the sorted cells. The immunoSEQ Assay was used to sequence the TCRbeta CDR3 regions. The clones in this table, taken by TCRdb from immuneACCESS, are in-frame only. Not every clone is retained; where verified, under half of the shortfall comes from an unresolved V gene, and the cause of the rest is unknown. Counted in this sample were some 68,000 clones; about 90% of them appeared once. Roughly 4.2% of the sample belongs to the ten largest clones. Unmatched junction bases come to 6, with V trimmed by 6 bases and J by 7 bases. Reading the germline V gene gives CDR1 SNHLY and CDR2 FYNNEI. From the cysteine through the phenylalanine, the CDR3 covers 13 amino acids. Only CDR3 DNA remains: 39 bases, in frame from the first base. Patients with a history of autoimmune disease or receiving systemic immunosuppression were excluded from the trial. Peripheral blood for TCR sequencing was collected from all dose cohorts at baseline, on cycle 4 day 1, and on cycle 7 day 1. The samples were taken from a phase I, first-in-human, multicenter, open-label dose-escalation trial of ivuxolimab. Adults with locally advanced or metastatic melanoma, renal cell carcinoma, hepatocellular carcinoma or head and neck squamous cell carcinoma were enrolled in the trial. CD4+ and CD8+ T cells were sorted separately from peripheral blood before TCR sequencing.

Paper-wide results and their limitations: The antigen specificity of the clonally expanded peripheral T cells was not determined. In the 0.1-3.0 mg/kg groups, partial responders had among the lowest normalized peripheral clonal expansion, particularly in CD8+ T cells. Low levels of normalized T-cell clonal expansion were also seen in some patients who did not respond. At doses of 0.1 to 3.0 mg/kg, clonal expansion of both CD4+ and CD8+ blood T cells was observed from baseline to week 6. After ivuxolimab, CD8+ T cells had more expanded clones than CD4+ T cells on average.

The chain is assembled from TRBV2 and TRBJ2-3; 8 central bases correspond to TRBD2. The clonotype originates from an adult with an advanced solid tumor such as melanoma, head and neck, liver or kidney cancer. The sequencing here drew on CD4+ or CD8+ T cells sorted from blood, taken in a trial of the OX40 agonist ivuxolimab. The CDR3: CASRASGGYTQYF. In nucleotide form, the sequence is TGTGCCAGCAGGGCGAGCGGGGGTTATACGCAGTATTTT.